These 20 T cell receptor beta chains share one sample of origin, sequenced in a study of blood T cell repertoires in COVID-19. Measured with immunoSEQ multiplex PCR; TCRdb has only the in-frame clones, and not every one. The sample lists 200,000 to 300,000 clones; approximately 86% were seen once. Material for sequencing was peripheral blood. These receptors originate from a human donor in a cohort sampled during active COVID-19.

In its sample, this clone was seen a few times. V usage is TRBV3-1 (or the pseudogene TRBV3-2) and J usage is TRBJ2-7; D perhaps matches TRBD2 (6 bases). This CDR3 spans 13 amino acids. The V end was cut by 8 bases, the J end by 7 bases, with 18 bases between. CDR1 and CDR2 (germline): LGHDT, YNNKEL (reference sequence). The CDR3 bases are TGTGCCAGCGCCGCCGTCGGGGGTAGGGAGCAGTACTTC. The encoded protein is CASAAVGGREQYF.

The V call is TRBV19, the J call TRBJ1-2; a weak D match, TRBD1 (5 bases). This CDR3 is built from 14 residues. Germline loops: CDR1 LNHDA, CDR2 SQIVND (reference sequence). V was pared by 6 bases and J by 2 bases, with 13 bases between. The CDR3 coding sequence is TGTGCCAGTAGCGGCGCAGGGAGGAACTATGGCTACACCTTC. Residues: CASSGAGRNYGYTF.

The chain employs TRBV4-2 and TRBJ1-6; D not resolved. Germline CDR1 and CDR2: LGHNA and YNFKEQ. This CDR3 comprises 16 residues. The V and J ends lost 0 bases and 7 bases respectively, with 13 bases between them. As DNA, the CDR3 is TGTGCCAGCAGCCAAGATGAGGGTCGGGGAAATTCACCCCTCCACTTT. It is translated as CASSQDEGRGNSPLHF.

The chain uses TRBV5-1 and TRBJ1-2; the D is unclear. Germline CDR1 and CDR2: SGHRS and YFSETQ. CDR3 length: 11 amino acids. V shed 5 bases and J shed 8 bases, with 10 bases lying between them. The CDR3 loop reads CASRRDGGYTF. The CDR3 region has the DNA TGCGCCAGCAGGCGAGACGGGGGCTACACCTTC.

The rearrangement uses TRBV6-5 and TRBJ1-4; 7 nucleotides align to TRBD1. Losses at the gene ends were 4 bases for V and 7 bases for J; bases not matched to a gene: 3. Germline lookup yields CDR1 MNHEY and CDR2 SVGAGI. CDR3 length: 13 amino acids. The CDR3 loop reads CASSSTGLEKLFF. As DNA, the CDR3 is TGTGCCAGCAGTTCGACAGGGCTTGAAAAACTGTTTTTT.

The chain combines TRBV6-1 with TRBJ2-3; no reliable D call. Trimming stripped 0 bases from V and 2 bases from J, with 9 bases between. The CDR3 runs 15 residues. Germline-derived CDR1 and CDR2 are MNHNS and SASEGT. The chain's CDR3 is CASSEAAFDTDTQYF. The CDR3 DNA follows: TGTGCCAGCAGTGAAGCGGCCTTCGACACAGATACGCAGTATTTT.

The rearrangement uses TRBV6-6 and TRBJ2-1, with TRBD1 identical over 9 bases. The CDR3 covers 13 residues. The V gene's germline CDR1 is MNHNY and CDR2 SVGAGI (reference sequence). V dropped 6 bases and J dropped 15; count of bases not matched to a gene: 12. CDR3 nucleotide sequence: TGTGCCAGCAGGGAATGGGACCGGGACAGGGTGTTCTTC. Translating it yields CASREWDRDRVFF.

The chain links TRBV5-6 to TRBJ2-7; 8 positions agree with TRBD2. CDR1 and CDR2 (germline): SGHDT, YYEEEE. This CDR3 is 14 amino acids long. The J segment lost 2 bases and the V segment lost 1 base, leaving 2 bases of the junction unmatched. The CDR3 loop is CASSLTSGTYEQYF. The CDR3 region has the DNA TGTGCCAGCAGCTTGACTAGCGGAACCTACGAGCAGTACTTC.

The chain employs TRBV29-1 and TRBJ1-1, with D possibly TRBD1 on 5 matching bases. The V gene's germline CDR1 is SQVTM and CDR2 ANQGSEA. The CDR3 is 12 residues long. Trimming stripped 6 bases from V and 0 bases from J, with 8 bases between. The CDR3 loop is CSVQVMNTEAFF. CDR3 nucleotides: TGCAGCGTACAGGTTATGAACACTGAAGCTTTCTTT.

The V and J genes are TRBV24-1 and TRBJ2-1; D not resolved. Trimming left V 4 bases short and J 7 bases short, with 13 bases between. In germline, CDR1 is KGHDR, CDR2 SFDVKD. The CDR3 consists of 14 residues. The CDR3 bases are TGTGCCACCAGTGACCCGCCCCCTAGAAATGAGCAGTTCTTC. Translated, it gives CATSDPPPRNEQFF.

The chain carries TRBV28 and TRBJ1-2; 7 bases fit TRBD1. V shed 6 bases and J 8 bases; nucleotides not matched to a gene: 21. The CDR3 has 17 amino acids. Germline assignment: CDR1 MDHEN and CDR2 SYDVKM. CDR3 sequence reads: CASSPGTVNLPTVGYTF. In nucleotides, the CDR3 is TGTGCCAGCAGCCCCGGGACAGTAAACTTGCCAACTGTCGGCTACACCTTC.

This rearrangement joins TRBV19 to TRBJ1-4; the match to TRBD1 covers 9 bases. The CDR3 consists of 15 residues. The junction had 8 bases not matched to a gene; V was cut back by 5 bases and J by 7 bases. Per germline, CDR1 LNHDA and CDR2 SQIVND (reference sequence). CDR3 sequence (DNA): TGTGCCAGTAGTGAGACCGGGACAGGGCTTGAAAAACTGTTTTTT. Amino acid sequence: CASSETGTGLEKLFF.

The chain links TRBV11-2 to TRBJ1-3; D is perhaps TRBD1 (5 bases). This CDR3 comprises 18 residues. Trimming cost V 5 bases and J 1 base, with 21 bases left between them. CDR1 and CDR2 from the germline V gene are SGHAT and FQNNGV. The CDR3 region is CASSRISGDRGSGNTIYF. The CDR3 coding sequence is TGTGCCAGCAGCCGTATATCGGGGGACCGAGGGTCTGGAAACACCATATATTTT.

The chain links TRBV11-3 to TRBJ2-1, with 12 bases matching TRBD2. The length of the CDR3 is 16 residues. Germline V CDR1 and CDR2: SGHNT, YENEEA. V lost 1 base, J lost 9 bases, and 7 bases stayed unmatched. The CDR3 nucleotides are TGTGCCAGCAGCTTAGTTCTAGCGGGAGGGCCCAGTGAGCAGTTCTTC. It specifies CASSLVLAGGPSEQFF.

The chain couples TRBV3-1 (or the pseudogene TRBV3-2) to TRBJ1-6, with D possibly matching TRBD1 (6 bases). The CDR3 spans 15 residues. Trimming took 0 bases from V and 5 from J, leaving 8 bases between them. Germline loops: CDR1 LGHDT, CDR2 YNNKEL (reference sequence). In DNA form, the CDR3 reads TGTGCCAGCAGCCAAGAGGACAGAGATAATTCACCCCTCCACTTT. Its protein product is CASSQEDRDNSPLHF.

The V and J genes are TRBV7-6 and TRBJ2-2, with 8 bases identical to TRBD1. The germline V gene encodes CDR1 SGHVS and CDR2 FNYEAQ. CDR3 length: 16 amino acids. The V segment lost 5 bases and the J segment 4 bases; nucleotides outside the gene matches: 9. This CDR3 reads CASSLRSTGGTGELFF. The CDR3 DNA is TGTGCCAGCAGCCTCCGGAGCACAGGGGGCACCGGGGAGCTGTTTTTT.

V is TRBV7-2 and J is TRBJ1-5; D gene unclear. The CDR3 contains 14 residues. V lost 0 bases and J 6 bases, leaving 9 bases between the germline ends. The germline V gene encodes CDR1 SGHTA and CDR2 FQGNSA. The CDR3 nucleotides are TGTGCCAGCAGCTTAGCGGGCAGGTCTCAGCCCCAGCATTTT. Its translation is CASSLAGRSQPQHF.

V gene TRBV10-1 combines with J gene TRBJ2-3; maybe TRBD2 (7 bases). The CDR3 extends over 15 amino acids. The germline gives CDR1 WNHNN, CDR2 SYGVQD (reference sequence). V was trimmed by 2 bases and J by 0 bases, leaving 9 bases between them. The CDR3 reads CASSERGASTDTQYF. The CDR3 DNA reads as TGCGCCAGCAGTGAGCGGGGGGCGAGCACAGATACGCAGTATTTT.

The chain is built from TRBV7-9 and TRBJ2-5; TRBD1 might be the D (5 bases). This CDR3 has 17 residues. V lost 0 bases to trimming and J lost 7 bases, with 21 bases between them. The germline V gene encodes CDR1 SEHNR and CDR2 FQNEAQ (reference sequence). The CDR3 coding sequence is TGTGCCAGCAGCTTAGCGACCGTAGACAGAGGATATCGGACCCAGTACTTC. Encoded protein: CASSLATVDRGYRTQYF.

This CDR3 reads CSASTIWASGRKDTQYF. In nucleotides, the CDR3 is TGCAGTGCTAGTACTATCTGGGCTAGCGGGAGGAAAGATACGCAGTATTTT. V and J are TRBV20-1 and TRBJ2-3; TRBD2 agrees at 11 bases. Per germline, CDR1 DFQATT and CDR2 SNEGSKA (reference sequence). After removal of 3 bases from V and 5 bases from J, the junction contained 13 bases not matched to a gene. This CDR3 contains 17 residues.